This TCR beta chain stems from a study of regulatory T cells in long-lasting Graves disease. This CDR3 is built from 14 residues. Between the trimmed V and J ends, which lost 3 bases and 6 bases, there was a span of 12 bases. Looked up from germline, CDR1 is SEHNR and CDR2 is FQNEAQ (reference sequence). Arm-PCR of CDR3 regions and iRepertoire HTBI primers were used to build TCR beta libraries. As processed by the authors: From all samples, identification returned 11 to 15 TRBJ and about 60 TRBV segments. TCRdb passed the multiplex PCR reads through MiXCR, listing each CDR3 protein once. It is TCRdb's table, rather than the study itself, that gives the V and J calls and clone size. This table has hundreds of thousands of distinct CDR3 sequences, approximately 15% appearing once. Specified time point: newly diagnosed GD, antithyroid drugs for less than 3 months. With RNA extracted from PBMCs as input, the TCR library was made. American Thyroid Association guidelines defined how Graves' disease was diagnosed.

This clonotype occurred a few times. Separately, the same data were catalogued under a study of T cells in Graves' hyperthyroidism and ophthalmopathy. This second study says: Subjects aged 18 to 65 presented with newly diagnosed hyperthyroidism of less than 2 months' duration.

The specimen was peripheral blood mononuclear cells (PBMCs), collected at new diagnosis, from a patient treated with antithyroid drugs. This sequence was found in a woman in her twenties or thirties with Graves disease. The chain has TRBV7-9 and TRBJ1-5; weak D call: TRBD1 (6 bases). The DNA for the CDR3 is TGTGCCAGCAGCTTCCAGGGGTCCCCTCAGCCCCAGCATTTT. Amino acid sequence: CASSFQGSPQPQHF.